Below, 18 T cell receptor beta chains from the same sample are listed, as sequenced in a study of CD8+ T cells in alopecia areata. TCR sequencing used cDNA made by reverse transcription of extracted RNA. The assay was immunoSEQ multiplex PCR, and TCRdb's table has in-frame clones only and misses some. The sample records about 180,000 clones, 50% to 70% being singletons. The material sequenced was CD4+ T cells sorted from blood, taken at week 0. The receptor set was obtained from a human donor with alopecia areata.

V and J are TRBV28 and TRBJ2-7; no definite D call. Trimming took 6 bases from V and 3 from J, leaving 6 bases between them. Germline-derived CDR1 and CDR2 are MDHEN and SYDVKM. There are 11 residues in the CDR3. CDR3 in DNA: TGTGCCAGCAGCTCATTCTACGAGCAGTACTTC. Translation: CASSSFYEQYF.

This chain uses TRBV7-6 with TRBJ2-5, with 11 bases fitting TRBD2. Germline-derived CDR1 and CDR2 are SGHVS and FNYEAQ. V lost 4 bases to trimming and J lost 0 bases; unmatched junction nucleotides: 7. The CDR3 loop spans 17 amino acids. The chain's CDR3 is CASSSLTSGAYQETQYF. The CDR3 DNA follows: TGTGCCAGCAGCTCGCTGACTAGCGGGGCTTACCAAGAGACCCAGTACTTC. The entire variable domain, with the rest obtained from reference TRBV7-6 and TRBJ2-5, is as follows: GAGVSQSPRYKVTKRGQDVALRCDPISGHVSLYWYRQALGQGPEFLTYFNYEAQQDKSGLPNDRFSAERPEGSISTLTIQRTEQRDSAMYRCASSSLTSGAYQETQYFGPGTRLLVL.

The gene calls are TRBV30 and TRBJ1-6; 9 bases line up with TRBD1. V dropped 0 bases and J dropped 7; count of bases not matched to a gene: 4. The CDR3 spans 15 residues. The germline gives CDR1 GTSNPN, CDR2 SVGIG (reference sequence). The CDR3, as DNA: TGTGCCTGGAGTGTCACAGGGGGCTCCAATTCACCCCTCCACTTT. Amino acids: CAWSVTGGSNSPLHF.

This sequence joins TRBV7-3 and TRBJ2-3; no reliable D call. Trimming shortened V by 5 bases and J by 2 bases, and 11 bases separated the two germline ends. The CDR3 is 14 residues long. Germline V gene lookup returns CDR1 SGHTA and CDR2 FQGTGA. CDR3 DNA: TGTGCCAGCAGCCCAGGACGGTCCACAGATACGCAGTATTTT. It encodes CASSPGRSTDTQYF.

This clone was counted a few times. This chain links TRBV29-1 with TRBJ2-2; no clear D. Germline V lookup: CDR1 SQVTM, CDR2 ANQGSEA. V was shortened by 7 bases and J by 1 base, with 10 bases between the two germline ends. The CDR3 has 13 amino acids. The CDR3 nucleotides are TGCAGCGCCGATTCCATGAACACCGGGGAGCTGTTTTTT. Its translation is CSADSMNTGELFF.

The gene calls are TRBV4-3 and TRBJ1-1; D ambiguous. The germline gives CDR1 LGHNA, CDR2 YSLEER. V was clipped by 0 bases and J by 2 bases, with 10 bases between them. The CDR3 runs to 15 residues. This chain's CDR3 is CASSQDRHQNTEAFF. CDR3 nucleotide sequence: TGCGCCAGCAGCCAAGACAGACACCAAAACACTGAAGCTTTCTTT.

The chain couples TRBV28 to TRBJ1-1; no firm D call. The germline V gene has CDR1 MDHEN and CDR2 SYDVKM. CDR3 length equals 14 residues. The V end lost 8 bases, the J end lost 6 bases, and 19 bases lay between the germline ends. This CDR3 is CASRTRTINAEAFF. In DNA form, the CDR3 reads TGTGCCAGCCGAACCCGCACGATTAACGCTGAAGCTTTCTTT.

This clone came up a few times. Distinct nucleotide sequences in the sample also encode this CDR3. The chain combines TRBV11-2 with TRBJ1-1; no firm D call. The CDR3 runs 13 residues. V shed 5 bases and J shed 2 bases, with 9 bases lying between them. Germline assignment: CDR1 SGHAT and CDR2 FQNNGV. CDR3 in amino acids: CASSRGVNTEAFF. The CDR3 DNA reads TGTGCCAGCAGCCGCGGCGTAAACACTGAAGCTTTCTTT.

This clone was counted between two and nine times. This chain connects TRBV29-1 to TRBJ1-1, with a tentative D call TRBD1 (5 bases). This CDR3 has 13 amino acids. The germline V gene has CDR1 SQVTM and CDR2 ANQGSEA. Trimming shortened V by 5 bases and J by 1 base, and 11 bases separated the two germline ends. This CDR3 is CSVRDGQNTEAFF. Here the CDR3 DNA reads TGCAGCGTTAGGGACGGCCAGAACACTGAAGCTTTCTTT.

The chain carries TRBV5-6 and TRBJ2-6; TRBD1 is a possible D gene (6 bases). V was cut by 4 bases and J by 0 bases, with 11 bases left in between. The germline V gene has CDR1 SGHDT and CDR2 YYEEEE. The CDR3 has 16 residues. CDR3 sequence reads: CASSQGHHSGANVLTF. The DNA for the CDR3 is TGTGCCAGCAGCCAGGGACACCACTCTGGGGCCAACGTCCTGACTTTC.

This clone was observed a few times. The V and J genes are TRBV5-1 and TRBJ1-1, with a possible D match to TRBD1 (5 bases). There are 16 residues in the CDR3. V gave up 3 bases and J gave up 0 bases, with 15 bases separating them. From germline, CDR1 is SGHRS and CDR2 YFSETQ. The CDR3 DNA sequence: TGCGCCAGCAGCTCGGGGGTGGGACTCATGAACACTGAAGCTTTCTTT. Protein: CASSSGVGLMNTEAFF. The full variable domain, rest sourced from reference TRBV5-1 and TRBJ1-1, is KAGVTQTPRYLIKTRGQQVTLSCSPISGHRSVSWYQQTPGQGLQFLFEYFSETQRNKGNFPGRFSGRQFSNSRSEMNVSTLELGDSALYLCASSSGVGLMNTEAFFGQGTRLTVV.

This clone was detected only a few times. The V gene is TRBV11-2, the J gene TRBJ2-7, with 8 bases that match TRBD1. The CDR3 contains 16 residues. V was clipped by 5 bases and J by 1 base; unmatched bases: 10. CDR1 and CDR2 from the germline V gene are SGHAT and FQNNGV. CDR3 sequence reads: CASSQLPGQASYEQYF. The CDR3 DNA sequence: TGTGCCAGCAGCCAATTACCGGGACAGGCGTCCTACGAGCAGTACTTC.

The V gene is TRBV11-3, the J gene TRBJ2-1, with 8 bases matching TRBD1. CDR1 is SGHNT and CDR2 is YENEEA in the germline V gene. V lost 2 bases and J lost 4; bases outside the gene matches: 7. The CDR3 covers 16 residues. CDR3 DNA: TGTGCCAGCAGCTTATCCGGACAGGGAGGATACAATGAGCAGTTCTTC. It translates to CASSLSGQGGYNEQFF.

This clone was seen only a few times. This chain joins TRBV6-6 and TRBJ1-6, with 7 bases that match TRBD1. This CDR3 contains 13 residues. Germline trimming cut 5 bases from V and 8 bases from J; bases unmatched to any gene: 3. The germline V gene has CDR1 MNHNY and CDR2 SVGAGI (reference sequence). The CDR3 sequence is CASSGTVDSPLHF. The CDR3, as DNA: TGTGCCAGCAGTGGGACAGTTGATTCACCCCTCCACTTT.

The chain combines TRBV25-1 with TRBJ2-7; TRBD1 aligns across 9 bases. Germline V gene lookup returns CDR1 MGHDK and CDR2 SYGVNS. The CDR3 length is 16 residues. V lost 4 bases to trimming and J lost 0 bases; unmatched junction nucleotides: 7. The CDR3 loop reads CASSVPPGQGSYEQYF. The CDR3 coding sequence is TGTGCCAGCAGTGTACCTCCGGGACAGGGCTCCTACGAGCAGTACTTC.

V gene TRBV7-8 combines with J gene TRBJ2-7; TRBD2 agrees at 7 bases. Germline assignment: CDR1 SGHVS and CDR2 FQNEAQ. This CDR3 has 15 amino acids. With 1 base clipped from V and 5 bases from J, the junction kept 8 bases outside the gene matches. The chain's CDR3 is CASSLGGSTSNEQYF. In DNA form, the CDR3 reads TGTGCCAGCAGCTTAGGGGGATCGACTAGCAACGAGCAGTACTTC. The full variable domain, with the rest looked up from reference TRBV7-8 and TRBJ2-7, is GAGVSQSPRYKVAKRGQDVALRCDPISGHVSLFWYQQALGQGPEFLTYFQNEAQLDKSGLPSDRFFAERPEGSVSTLKIQRTQQEDSAVYLCASSLGGSTSNEQYFGPGTRLTVT.

The chain links TRBV27 to TRBJ1-6, with D hard to call. The CDR3 loop spans 13 amino acids. Deletions cut 5 bases from V and 2 bases from J, with 4 bases between. Germline CDR1 is MNHEY and CDR2 is SMNVEV (reference sequence). CDR3: CASSITYNSPLHF. DNA of the CDR3: TGTGCCAGCAGTATTACCTATAATTCACCCCTCCACTTT.

The chain links TRBV14 to TRBJ1-6; D is perhaps TRBD1 (5 bases). The CDR3 is 16 amino acids. CDR1 and CDR2 (germline): SGHDN, FVKESK. V was clipped by 3 bases and J by 7 bases, with 16 bases between them. The DNA of the CDR3 is TGTGCCAGCAGCCATGCAACCGGGACTGGGAATTCACCCCTCCACTTT. Encoded protein: CASSHATGTGNSPLHF.